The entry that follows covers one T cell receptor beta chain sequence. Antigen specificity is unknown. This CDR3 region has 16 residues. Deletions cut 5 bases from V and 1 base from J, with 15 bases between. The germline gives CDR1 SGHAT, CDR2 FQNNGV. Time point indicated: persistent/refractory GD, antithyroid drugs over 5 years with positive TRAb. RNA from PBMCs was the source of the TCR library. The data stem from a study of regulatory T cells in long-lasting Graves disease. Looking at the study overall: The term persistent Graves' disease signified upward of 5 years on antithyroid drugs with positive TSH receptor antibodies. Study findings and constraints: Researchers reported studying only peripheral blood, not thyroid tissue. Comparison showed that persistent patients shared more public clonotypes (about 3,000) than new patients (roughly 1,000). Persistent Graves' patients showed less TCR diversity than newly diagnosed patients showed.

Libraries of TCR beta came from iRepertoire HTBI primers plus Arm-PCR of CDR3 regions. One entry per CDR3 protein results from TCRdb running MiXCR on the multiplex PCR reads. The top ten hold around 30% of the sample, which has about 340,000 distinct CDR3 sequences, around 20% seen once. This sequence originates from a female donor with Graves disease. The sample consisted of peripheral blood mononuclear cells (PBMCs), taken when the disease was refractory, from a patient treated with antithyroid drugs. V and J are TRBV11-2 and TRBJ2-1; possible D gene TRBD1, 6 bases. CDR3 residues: CASSPARGGSYNEQFF. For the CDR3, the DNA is TGTGCCAGCAGCCCCGCCCGAGGGGGTTCCTACAATGAGCAGTTCTTC.